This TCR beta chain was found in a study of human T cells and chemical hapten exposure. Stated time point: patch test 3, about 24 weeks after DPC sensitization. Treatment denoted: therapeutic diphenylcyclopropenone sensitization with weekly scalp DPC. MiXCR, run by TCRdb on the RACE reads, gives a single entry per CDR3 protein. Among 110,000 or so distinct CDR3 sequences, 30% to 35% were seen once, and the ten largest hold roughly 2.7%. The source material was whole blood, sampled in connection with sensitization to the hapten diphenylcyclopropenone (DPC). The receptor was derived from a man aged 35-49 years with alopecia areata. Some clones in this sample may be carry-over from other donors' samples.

The CDR3 coding sequence is TGCAGCGTTGAAGATCGGGTAGCGGGGACCACAGATACGCAGTATTTT. Its protein product is CSVEDRVAGTTDTQYF. The V call is TRBV29-1, the J call TRBJ2-3, with TRBD2 matching 8 bases. The CDR3 length is 16 residues. J lost 2 bases, V lost 0 bases, and 7 bases had no gene match. CDR1 is SQVTM, CDR2 ANQGSEA, per germline.